This T cell receptor beta chain was obtained from a study of cytomegalovirus exposure and HLA in healthy donors. PCR amplification relied on 60 Vbeta primers (plus 13 Jbeta primers). Sequencing was performed with immunoSEQ multiplex PCR; in TCRdb, only in-frame clones are kept and a portion is missing. This table holds 90,000 to 100,000 clones, about 62% found once. Trimming removed 0 bases from V and 6 bases from J; junction bases left unmatched: 18. In germline, CDR1 is GTSNPN, CDR2 SVGIG (reference sequence). This CDR3 is 19 amino acids long. The chain has TRBV30 and TRBJ2-2, with 8 bases fitting TRBD2. The sample was PBMCs. This clonotype originated in a man between 25 and 39 years old in good health and CMV-seronegative. The CDR3 DNA is TGTGCCTGGAGTGTAGAAGGGTTGTGGGCTAGCGGGTCGTCCGGGGAGCTGTTTTTT. Translation: CAWSVEGLWASGSSGELFF.